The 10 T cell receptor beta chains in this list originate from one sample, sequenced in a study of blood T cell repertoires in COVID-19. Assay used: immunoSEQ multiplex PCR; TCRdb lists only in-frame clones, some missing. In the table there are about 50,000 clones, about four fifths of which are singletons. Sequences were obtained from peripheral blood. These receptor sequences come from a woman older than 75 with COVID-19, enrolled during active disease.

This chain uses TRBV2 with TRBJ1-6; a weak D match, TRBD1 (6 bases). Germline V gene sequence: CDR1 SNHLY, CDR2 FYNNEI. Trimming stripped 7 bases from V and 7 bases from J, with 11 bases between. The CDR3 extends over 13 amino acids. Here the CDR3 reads CASISRGNSPLHF. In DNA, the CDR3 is TGTGCCAGCATTTCCAGGGGCAATTCACCCCTCCACTTT.

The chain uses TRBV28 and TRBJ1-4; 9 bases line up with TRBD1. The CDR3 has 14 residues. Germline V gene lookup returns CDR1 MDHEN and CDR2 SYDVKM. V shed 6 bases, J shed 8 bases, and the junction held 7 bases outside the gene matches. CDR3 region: CASSPGQGGEKLFF. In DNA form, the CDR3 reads TGTGCCAGCAGCCCGGGACAGGGAGGGGAAAAACTGTTTTTT.

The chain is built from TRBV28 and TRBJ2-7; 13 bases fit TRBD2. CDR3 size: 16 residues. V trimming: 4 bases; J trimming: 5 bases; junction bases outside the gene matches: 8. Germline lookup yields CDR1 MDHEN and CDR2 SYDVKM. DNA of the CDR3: TGTGCCAGCAGTTCCCCCACTAGCGGGAGGGCACACGAGCAGTACTTC. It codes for CASSSPTSGRAHEQYF. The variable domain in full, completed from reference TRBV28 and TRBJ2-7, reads DVKVTQSSRYLVKRTGEKVFLECVQDMDHENMFWYRQDPGLGLRLIYFSYDVKMKEKGDIPEGYSVSREKKERFSLILESASTNQTSMYLCASSSPTSGRAHEQYFGPGTRLTVT.

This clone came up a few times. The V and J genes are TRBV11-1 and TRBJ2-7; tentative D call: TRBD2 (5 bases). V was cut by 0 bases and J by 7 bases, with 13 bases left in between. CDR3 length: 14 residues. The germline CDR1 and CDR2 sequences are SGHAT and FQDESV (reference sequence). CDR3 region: CASSLAGVGREQYF. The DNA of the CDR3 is TGTGCCAGCAGCTTAGCGGGAGTAGGCCGAGAGCAGTACTTC.

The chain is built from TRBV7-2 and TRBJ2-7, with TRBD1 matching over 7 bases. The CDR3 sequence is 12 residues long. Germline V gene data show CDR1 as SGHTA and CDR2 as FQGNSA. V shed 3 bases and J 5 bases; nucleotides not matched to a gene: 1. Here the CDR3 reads CASSLTGNEQYF. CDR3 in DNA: TGTGCCAGCAGCTTGACAGGGAACGAGCAGTACTTC.

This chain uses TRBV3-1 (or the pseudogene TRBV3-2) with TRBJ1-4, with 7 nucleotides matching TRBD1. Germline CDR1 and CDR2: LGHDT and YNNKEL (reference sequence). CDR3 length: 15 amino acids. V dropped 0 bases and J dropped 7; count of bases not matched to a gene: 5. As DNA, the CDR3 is TGTGCCAGCAGCCAAGAGACAGGGCGGGGTGAAAAACTGTTTTTT. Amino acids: CASSQETGRGEKLFF.

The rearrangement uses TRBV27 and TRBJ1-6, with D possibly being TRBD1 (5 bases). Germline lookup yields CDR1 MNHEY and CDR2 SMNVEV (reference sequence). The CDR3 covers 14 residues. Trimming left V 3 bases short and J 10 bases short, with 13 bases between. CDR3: CASSFMQGGSPLHF. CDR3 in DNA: TGTGCCAGCAGTTTCATGCAGGGCGGCTCACCCCTCCACTTT.

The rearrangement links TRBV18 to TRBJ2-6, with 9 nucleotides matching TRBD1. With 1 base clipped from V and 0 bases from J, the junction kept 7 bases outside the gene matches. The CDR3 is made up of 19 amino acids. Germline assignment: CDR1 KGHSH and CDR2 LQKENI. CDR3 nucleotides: TGTGCCAGCTCACCACAGGGACAGGGACACTTCTCTGGGGCCAACGTCCTGACTTTC. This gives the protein CASSPQGQGHFSGANVLTF.

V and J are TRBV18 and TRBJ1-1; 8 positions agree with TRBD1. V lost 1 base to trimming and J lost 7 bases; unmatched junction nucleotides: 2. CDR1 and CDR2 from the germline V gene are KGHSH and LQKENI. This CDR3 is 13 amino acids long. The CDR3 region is CASSPRDRGEAFF. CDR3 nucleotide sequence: TGTGCCAGCTCACCACGAGACAGGGGTGAAGCTTTCTTT.

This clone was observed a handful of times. CDR3 protein: CASSQKGGSMNTEAFF. The CDR3 nucleotides are TGCGCCAGCAGCCAAAAAGGGGGAAGCATGAACACTGAAGCTTTCTTT. V and J are TRBV4-1 and TRBJ1-1, with D perhaps matching TRBD1 (6 bases). Trimming shortened V by 2 bases and J by 0 bases, and 13 bases separated the two germline ends. The length of the CDR3 is 16 residues. The germline gives CDR1 MGHRA, CDR2 YSYEKL.